The 5 T cell receptor beta chains presented below share a single source sample, sequenced in a study of T-cell reconstitution after alpha-beta-depleted transplantation in children. As it was prepared, the TCRbeta library received unique molecular identifiers. From the PCR reads, TCRdb called clonotypes with MiXCR, one entry per CDR3 protein. The profile shows tens of thousands of distinct CDR3 sequences, about 9.3% of them singletons. The starting material was PBMCs, mostly from graft donor cells, obtained 60 days after TCRalphabeta/CD19-depleted stem cell transplant. Receptor source: a male patient aged 2-15 years who had a stem cell transplant for chronic granulomatous disease, so the T cells may come from the graft donor.

This clonotype showed up many times. The rearrangement joins TRBV7-8 to TRBJ2-5; D is possibly TRBD1 (5 bases). Germline CDR1 reads SGHVS; CDR2 reads FQNEAQ. This CDR3 has 14 residues. Trimming took 5 bases from V and 5 from J, leaving 15 bases between them. CDR3 protein: CASSASRGAETQYF. The CDR3, as DNA: TGTGCCAGCAGCGCCTCTAGGGGCGCGGAGACCCAGTACTTC. The variable domain in full, with the rest retrieved from reference TRBV7-8 and TRBJ2-5, is GAGVSQSPRYKVAKRGQDVALRCDPISGHVSLFWYQQALGQGPEFLTYFQNEAQLDKSGLPSDRFFAERPEGSVSTLKIQRTQQEDSAVYLCASSASRGAETQYFGPGTRLLVL.

This clonotype was picked up many times. CDR3 nucleotide sequence: TGTGCCAGCAGCGCCGCTTTGTTAGCGGGAGGGACCGGTTACAATGAGCAGTTCTTC. Its translation: CASSAALLAGGTGYNEQFF. This chain joins TRBV9 and TRBJ2-1; 11 bases match TRBD2. Germline values: CDR1 SGDLS, CDR2 YYNGEE. The CDR3 covers 19 residues. V dropped 3 bases and J dropped 4; count of bases not matched to a gene: 15.

This clonotype was seen at least ten times. This chain joins TRBV20-1 and TRBJ2-5, with 8 nucleotides matching TRBD2. The CDR3 sequence is 14 residues long. J lost 5 bases, V lost 4 bases, and 9 bases had no gene match. The germline gives CDR1 DFQATT, CDR2 SNEGSKA (reference sequence). The DNA for the CDR3 is TGCAGTGCTAAGATGATAGCGGGGTGGGAGACCCAGTACTTC. It is translated as CSAKMIAGWETQYF.

This clonotype was seen ten or more times. The rearrangement uses TRBV9 and TRBJ1-5; 9 bases agree with TRBD1. The CDR3 consists of 16 residues. CDR1 and CDR2 from the germline V gene are SGDLS and YYNGEE. Germline trimming cut 1 base from V and 4 bases from J; bases unmatched to any gene: 6. The CDR3 DNA follows: TGTGCCAGCAGCGTACCCGAGACAGGGGGTAATCAGCCCCAGCATTTT. Translating gives CASSVPETGGNQPQHF.

This clonotype was picked up many times. The chain carries TRBV28 and TRBJ2-7; a possible D gene is TRBD2 (6 bases). The CDR3 has 14 amino acids. Per the germline V gene, CDR1 is MDHEN and CDR2 is SYDVKM. V was clipped by 6 bases and J by 7 bases, with 19 bases between them. The CDR3: CASRMSTDGGEQYF. CDR3 nucleotides: TGTGCCAGCAGGATGTCGACAGACGGAGGGGAGCAGTACTTC.